This T cell receptor (beta chain) was observed in a study of blood T cells in healthy people across ages. The sample providers were healthy Caucasian people from Russia, aged about 6 to 90. Study observations and caveats: Without sorted subsets, naive and antigen-experienced compartments could not be conclusively compared. Estimates drawn from one million T cells were deemed to understate diversity.

For the second PCR, which ran for 7 to 11 cycles, a sample-barcoded 5' primer and a J-beta primer mix were used. Every sample returned 2.5 million or more CDR3-containing paired-end reads. TCRdb called the 5' RACE reads again in MiXCR, with one record for every CDR3 protein. The repertoire includes 1,800,000 or so distinct CDR3 sequences, about two fifths of them detected once, and 23% sits in the top ten. In its sample, this clonotype was seen a few times. Its antigen is not identified. Germline CDR1 is MNHEY and CDR2 is SVGEGT. The CDR3 is 15 amino acids. The V end was cut by 4 bases, the J end by 5 bases, with 15 bases between.

The rearrangement uses TRBV6-2 or TRBV6-3 and TRBJ1-5, with D tentatively TRBD1 (6 bases). The sequence was collected from a human donor in good health. Sequencing was performed on blood. Here the CDR3 reads CASSSTRTVDQPQHF. As DNA, the CDR3 is TGTGCCAGCAGTTCAACCCGGACAGTAGATCAGCCCCAGCATTTT.